This passage covers 13 T cell receptor beta chains from one sample sequenced in a study of vaccination effects on CD4 cells after COVID-19. No antigen has been identified for these receptors. In the ViraFEST assay, antigen-specific CD4+ clonotypes were identified by expansion after peptide-pool stimulation. Once cultured for under 11 days, the cells underwent separation to obtain CD4+ T cells. All participants had two doses of either the BNT162b2 or mRNA-1273 vaccine. Method: immunoSEQ multiplex PCR; TCRdb's copy keeps in-frame clones and lacks some. The sample has about 28,000 clones; 70% to 75% are singletons. Sample: CD4+ T cells from PBMCs cultured with HCoV-NL63 spike peptides, taken after COVID-19 vaccination. These receptors all come from a human donor who received a COVID-19 vaccine.

This clone was counted between two and nine times. This chain connects TRBV12-5 to TRBJ1-1, with D possibly TRBD1 on 5 matching bases. V was shortened by 0 bases and J by 9 bases, with 14 bases between the two germline ends. In germline, CDR1 is LGHNT, CDR2 FRNRAP. The CDR3 covers 14 residues. The CDR3 DNA reads TGTGCTAGTGGTTTGGTAGACAGTAATTCCCAAGCTTTCTTT. Its protein is CASGLVDSNSQAFF.

The chain links TRBV6-5 to TRBJ1-2; D may be TRBD1 (5 bases). V lost 0 bases, J lost 6 bases, and 14 bases lay in between. Germline values: CDR1 MNHEY, CDR2 SVGAGI. CDR3 length equals 15 residues. The CDR3 region is CASSYSGQGLDGYTF. The DNA for the CDR3 is TGTGCCAGCAGTTACTCCGGCCAGGGCCTGGATGGCTACACCTTC.

This clone was seen only once. The chain recombines TRBV12-3 or TRBV12-4 with TRBJ1-1, with TRBD1 as a possible D gene (5 bases). The CDR3 spans 13 residues. CDR3 protein: CAANRGEDTEAFF. The CDR3 coding sequence is TGTGCAGCCAATAGGGGTGAGGACACTGAAGCTTTCTTT.

The J gene is TRBJ2-7, the V gene TRBV5-6; D may be TRBD1 (5 bases). The CDR3 extends over 14 amino acids. Trimming left V 4 bases short and J 2 bases short, with 13 bases between. Germline CDR1 and CDR2: SGHDT and YYEEEE. The CDR3 sequence is CASSRGFNPYEQYF. Written as DNA, the CDR3 is TGTGCCAGCAGCAGGGGATTCAACCCCTACGAGCAGTACTTC.

The rearrangement links TRBV24-1 to TRBJ1-4; possible D gene TRBD1, 6 bases. Germline lookup yields CDR1 KGHDR and CDR2 SFDVKD. V lost 3 bases to trimming and J lost 8 bases, with 12 bases between them. CDR3 size: 14 residues. This CDR3 is CATSDNLQGEKLFF. The CDR3 DNA is TGTGCCACCAGTGATAACCTCCAGGGGGAAAAACTGTTTTTT.

In nucleotides, the CDR3 is TGTGCCAGCAGCCTCAAAACACCTTCCTACGAGCAGTACTTC. Its protein product is CASSLKTPSYEQYF. The rearrangement uses TRBV5-4 and TRBJ2-7; no firm D call. CDR3 length: 14 residues. Germline-derived CDR1 and CDR2 are SGHNT and YYREEE (reference sequence). V lost 4 bases and J 1 base, leaving 12 bases between the germline ends.

This chain joins TRBV6-5 and TRBJ2-3; the D gene is possibly TRBD2 (6 bases). Trimming removed 0 bases at V and 3 bases at J, with 10 bases between. Germline V gene sequence: CDR1 MNHEY, CDR2 SVGAGI. CDR3 length: 15 residues. The CDR3 bases are TGTGCCAGCAGTTACTCGTGGGACTTAACAGATACGCAGTATTTT. Its translation is CASSYSWDLTDTQYF.

The CDR3: CASSQDRVGPGELFF. CDR3 nucleotide sequence: TGTGCCAGCAGCCAAGACAGGGTTGGCCCCGGGGAGCTGTTTTTT. The chain has TRBV27 and TRBJ2-2; 7 bases match TRBD1. This CDR3 comprises 15 residues. The germline gives CDR1 MNHEY, CDR2 SMNVEV (reference sequence). Unmatched junction bases numbered 10, after V lost 6 bases and J lost 6 bases.

There are a few counts of this clone. The V gene is TRBV3-1 (or the pseudogene TRBV3-2), the J gene TRBJ1-2; D ambiguous. CDR1 and CDR2 from the germline V gene are LGHDT and YNNKEL (reference sequence). V shed 0 bases and J shed 5 bases, with 4 bases lying between them. The CDR3 contains 12 residues. The CDR3 sequence: CASSQDEYGYTF. The CDR3 DNA sequence: TGTGCCAGCAGCCAAGATGAGTATGGCTACACCTTC.

The chain couples TRBV3-1 (or the pseudogene TRBV3-2) to TRBJ2-3; D remains unclear. The V gene's germline CDR1 is LGHDT and CDR2 YNNKEL (reference sequence). Trimming shortened V by 1 base and J by 4 bases, and 12 bases separated the two germline ends. CDR3 length equals 15 residues. This CDR3 reads CASSQALISADTQYF. Here the CDR3 DNA reads TGTGCCAGCAGCCAAGCACTGATCAGCGCAGATACGCAGTATTTT.

CDR3 coding DNA: TGCGCCAGCAGCATAAGCGGGGGAGACTACAATGAGCAGTTCTTC. It is translated as CASSISGGDYNEQFF. The chain uses TRBV5-1 and TRBJ2-1, with TRBD2 matching over 8 bases. This CDR3 contains 15 residues. V lost 4 bases, J lost 3 bases, and 6 bases stayed unmatched. The germline V gene encodes CDR1 SGHRS and CDR2 YFSETQ.

This clone was observed a single time. V gene TRBV7-8 combines with J gene TRBJ2-5; D remains unclear. The germline V gene encodes CDR1 SGHVS and CDR2 FQNEAQ. This CDR3 region has 14 residues. Between the trimmed V and J ends, which lost 3 bases and 1 base, there was a span of 9 bases. For the CDR3, the DNA is TGTGCCAGCAGCTTTGGTTGGATCCAAGAGACCCAGTACTTC. It is translated as CASSFGWIQETQYF.

The chain uses TRBV7-9 and TRBJ2-4; tentative D call: TRBD1 (5 bases). CDR3 length: 13 residues. V was trimmed by 5 bases and J by 9 bases, leaving 14 bases between them. CDR1 SEHNR and CDR2 FQNEAQ come from the germline V gene (reference sequence). The CDR3 nucleotides read TGTGCCAGCAGCATCGTCCAGGGTCGCATTCAGTACTTC. This gives the protein CASSIVQGRIQYF.